This section outlines one T cell receptor (beta chain) sequence together with its context. Its antigen is as yet unknown. CDR1 is SNHLY, CDR2 FYNNEI, per germline. This CDR3 is 11 amino acids long. The V end lost 10 bases, the J end lost 2 bases, and 9 bases lay between the germline ends. Sequencing was at deep level. Here immunoSEQ multiplex PCR was the method, and the copy in TCRdb shows in-frame clones only, minus some. The sample lists 1,500,000 or so clones, 98% to 99% seen once, with approximately 0.38% in the top ten. The data were obtained in a study of shared clonotypes between healthy human individuals. Study observations and caveats: The rarefaction results pointed to incomplete sorted-subset sequencing despite large depth. Relative to memory subsets, naive subsets generally showed larger estimated richness.

Sequenced: naive CD4+ T cells sorted from blood. Stated subset: CD45RA+ positively selected. The origin of this receptor is a man aged 30 to 45 in good health. The rearrangement links TRBV2 to TRBJ2-7, with D hard to call. The CDR3 nucleotides read TGTGCCACCACTACAACCTACGAGCAGTACTTC. Translated: CATTTTYEQYF.